This record looks at one TCR beta chain sequence and its context. Here immunoSEQ multiplex PCR was the method, and the copy in TCRdb shows in-frame clones only, minus some. Among about 210,000 clones, about 91% were seen once, and the ten largest hold around 1.2%. This record comes from a study of blood T cell repertoires in COVID-19. In the study overall: COVID-19 samples from acute and convalescent phases originated in the United States, Italy and Spain.

Germline V gene sequence: CDR1 LNHNV, CDR2 YYDKDF (reference sequence). Trimming took off 8 bases at V and 2 bases at J, with 16 bases between the two ends. The CDR3 has 15 amino acids. Sequenced input: peripheral blood. The sequence derives from a man aged 25-40 years with acute or convalescent COVID-19. The chain is built from TRBV15 and TRBJ1-5; D is uncertain. CDR3 sequence: CATSPLESGNQPQHF. DNA for the CDR3: TGTGCCACCTCCCCGCTAGAATCTGGCAATCAGCCCCAGCATTTT.